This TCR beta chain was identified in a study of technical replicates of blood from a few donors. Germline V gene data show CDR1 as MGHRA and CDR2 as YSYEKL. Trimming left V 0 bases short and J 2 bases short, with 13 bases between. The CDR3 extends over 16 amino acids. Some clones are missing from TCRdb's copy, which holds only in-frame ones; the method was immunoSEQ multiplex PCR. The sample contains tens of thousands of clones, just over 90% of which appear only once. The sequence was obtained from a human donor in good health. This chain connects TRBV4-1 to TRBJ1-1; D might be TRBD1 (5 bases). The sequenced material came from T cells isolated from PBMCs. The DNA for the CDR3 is TGCGCCAGCAGCCAAGATCTTGCCCAGGGTAACACTGAAGCTTTCTTT. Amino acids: CASSQDLAQGNTEAFF.